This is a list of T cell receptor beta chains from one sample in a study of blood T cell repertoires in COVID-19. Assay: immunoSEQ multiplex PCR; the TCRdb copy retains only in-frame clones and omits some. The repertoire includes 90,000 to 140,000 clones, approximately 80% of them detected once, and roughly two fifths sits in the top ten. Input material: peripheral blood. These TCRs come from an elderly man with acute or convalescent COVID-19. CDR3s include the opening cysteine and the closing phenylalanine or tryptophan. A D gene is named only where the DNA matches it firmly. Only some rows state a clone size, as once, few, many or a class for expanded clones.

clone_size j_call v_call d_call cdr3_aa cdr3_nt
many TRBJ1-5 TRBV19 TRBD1 CASSKTGGSNQPQHF TGTGCCAGTAGTAAAACAGGGGGAAGCAATCAGCCCCAGCATTTT
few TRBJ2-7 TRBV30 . CAWRPAGREKQYF TGTGCCTGGAGGCCGGCAGGACGGGAGAAGCAGTACTTC
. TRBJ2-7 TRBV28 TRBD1 CATRDRGRQEQYF TGTGCCACCCGGGACAGGGGGCGTCAGGAGCAGTACTTC
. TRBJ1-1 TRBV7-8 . CASSLRGGVNTEAFF TGTGCCAGCAGCTTAAGAGGGGGAGTGAACACTGAAGCTTTCTTT
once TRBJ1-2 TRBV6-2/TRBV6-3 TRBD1 CASSDNRGLDYGYTF TGTGCCAGCAGTGACAACAGGGGGCTAGACTATGGCTACACCTTC
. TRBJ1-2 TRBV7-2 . CASSLGQGQYGYTF TGTGCCAGCAGCTTAGGCCAGGGGCAATATGGCTACACCTTC
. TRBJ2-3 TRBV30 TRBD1 CAWSNRRTGPGNF TGTGCCTGGAGTAACCGACGGACAGGGCCAGGTAATTTT
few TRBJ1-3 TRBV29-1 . CSVEVQGNTIYF TGCAGCGTTGAAGTACAGGGAAACACCATATATTTT
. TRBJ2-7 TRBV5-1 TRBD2 CASSSLAGGYEQYF TGCGCCAGCAGCTCGCTAGCGGGAGGGTACGAGCAGTACTTC
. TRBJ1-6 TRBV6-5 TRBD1 CASSRDRGFYSPLHF TGTGCCAGCAGCAGGGACAGAGGATTCTATTCACCCCTCCACTTT
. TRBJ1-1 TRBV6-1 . CASSEFGRANTEAFF TGTGCCAGCAGTGAATTCGGTCGCGCGAACACTGAAGCTTTCTTT
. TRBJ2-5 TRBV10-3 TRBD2 CAISESVAGGRETQYF TGTGCCATCAGTGAGTCCGTAGCGGGAGGGCGAGAGACCCAGTACTTC
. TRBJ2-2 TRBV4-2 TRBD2 CASSQGGGGPDTGELFF TGTGCCAGCAGCCAAGGCGGGGGGGGCCCGGACACCGGGGAGCTGTTTTTT
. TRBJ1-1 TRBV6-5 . CASRVKSEAFF TGTGCCAGCAGGGTAAAGAGTGAAGCTTTCTTT
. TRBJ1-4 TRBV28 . CASSNTGNEKLFF TGTGCCAGCAGTAATACGGGAAATGAAAAACTGTTTTTT
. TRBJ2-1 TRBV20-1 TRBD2 CSARRDYQKFF TGCAGTGCTAGACGGGACTACCAGAAGTTCTTC
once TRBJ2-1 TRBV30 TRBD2 CAWSARTSDYNEQFF TGTGCCTGGAGTGCCAGGACTAGCGATTACAATGAGCAGTTCTTC
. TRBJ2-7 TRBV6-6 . CASFPGFSPHEQYF TGTGCCAGCTTTCCGGGGTTCTCTCCCCACGAGCAGTACTTC
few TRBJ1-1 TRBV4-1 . CASSQETRGPTEAFF TGCGCCAGCAGCCAAGAGACTAGGGGACCGACTGAAGCTTTCTTT
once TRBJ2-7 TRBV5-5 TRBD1 CASSPLGGQGGEQYF TGTGCCAGCAGTCCACTTGGCGGACAGGGAGGCGAGCAGTACTTC
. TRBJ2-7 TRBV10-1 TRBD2 CASSEDFGGSYEQYF TGCGCCAGCAGTGAGGATTTCGGCGGGAGCTACGAGCAGTACTTC
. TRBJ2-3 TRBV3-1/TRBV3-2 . CASSDTPYHTDTQYF TGTGCCAGCAGCGATACTCCTTACCACACAGATACGCAGTATTTT
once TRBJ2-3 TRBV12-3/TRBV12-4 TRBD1 CASSTGATDTQYF TGTGCCAGCAGCACAGGGGCCACAGATACGCAGTATTTT
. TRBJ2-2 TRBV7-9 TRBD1 CASSLQWTGSRTGELFF TGTGCCAGCAGCTTACAATGGACAGGGTCAAGAACCGGGGAGCTGTTTTTT
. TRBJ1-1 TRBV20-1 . CSASRQKYTEAFF TGCAGTGCTAGTCGTCAGAAATACACTGAAGCTTTCTTT
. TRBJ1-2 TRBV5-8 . CASSSRRQVANYGYTF TGTGCCAGCAGCTCCCGTCGACAAGTAGCTAACTATGGCTACACCTTC
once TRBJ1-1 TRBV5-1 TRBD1 CASSPMPGQGRLFTEAFF TGCGCCAGCAGCCCGATGCCGGGACAGGGGCGATTGTTTACTGAAGCTTTCTTT
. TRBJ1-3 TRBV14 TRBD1 CASSLRDSRSGNTIYF TGTGCCAGCAGCCTCCGGGACAGCCGCTCTGGAAACACCATATATTTT
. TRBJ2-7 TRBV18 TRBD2 CASSPGTSGYEQYF TGTGCCAGCTCACCCGGGACTAGCGGATACGAGCAGTACTTC
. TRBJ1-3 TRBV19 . CATGQLVSGNTIYF TGTGCCACCGGACAGTTAGTCTCTGGAAACACCATATATTTT
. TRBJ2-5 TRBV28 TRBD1 CASSHGTGQETQYF TGTGCCAGCAGTCACGGGACAGGCCAAGAGACCCAGTACTTC
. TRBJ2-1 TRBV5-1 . CASSSNRGPNEQFF TGCGCCAGCAGCTCGAACCGGGGTCCCAATGAGCAGTTCTTC
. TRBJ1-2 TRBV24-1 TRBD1 CATSDLGTGGVYGYTF TGTGCCACCAGTGATTTGGGGACAGGGGGCGTCTATGGCTACACCTTC
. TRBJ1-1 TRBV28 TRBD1 CASRKQGGKAFF TGTGCCAGCAGGAAACAGGGGGGGAAAGCTTTCTTT
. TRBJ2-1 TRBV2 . CASTEQPPGVSYNEQFF TGTGCCAGCACCGAACAGCCGCCAGGGGTCTCCTACAATGAGCAGTTCTTC
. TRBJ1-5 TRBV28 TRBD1 CASRAGGGHQPQHF TGTGCCAGCAGAGCAGGGGGCGGTCATCAGCCCCAGCATTTT
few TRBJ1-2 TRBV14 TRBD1 CASSQDWDRHNYGYTF TGTGCCAGCAGCCAAGATTGGGACAGACACAACTATGGCTACACCTTC
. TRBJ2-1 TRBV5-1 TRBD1 CASSSQGNEQFF TGCGCCAGCAGCTCACAGGGGAATGAGCAGTTCTTC
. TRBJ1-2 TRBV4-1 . CASSQEPGEASYGYTF TGCGCCAGCAGCCAAGAACCCGGGGAGGCGAGCTATGGCTACACCTTC
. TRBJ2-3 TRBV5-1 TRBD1 CASSRGQLSTDTQYF TGCGCCAGCAGCCGGGGACAGCTCAGCACAGATACGCAGTATTTT
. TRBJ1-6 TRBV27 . CASSLAGWPLHF TGTGCCAGCAGTTTAGCGGGTTGGCCCCTCCACTTT
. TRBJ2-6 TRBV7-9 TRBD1 CASSSWTGLDVLTF TGTGCCAGCAGCTCCTGGACAGGGCTCGACGTCCTGACTTTC